A selection of T cell receptor beta chains follows, all from one sample in a study of quantifying T cell responses using KT2 cells. TCRdb re-called the UMI-ligation and nested PCR reads through MiXCR, storing one row per CDR3 protein. The profile shows approximately 57,000 distinct CDR3 sequences, approximately 13% of them singletons. The sequencing sample was made of PBMCs spiked with cells of the T cell clone KT2. Every receptor here comes from a human donor. Both conserved end residues are part of each CDR3. Fields, in order: V gene, clone size, D gene, J gene, CDR3 DNA, CDR3 protein. The D gene is left open where the match is weak. Part of the rows lack a size; the others show once, few, many or a class for expanded clones.

V: TRBV30; size: many; D: .; J: TRBJ2-7; DNA: TGTGCCTGGAGAAGCGGAAATACCTACGAGCAGTACTTC; CDR3: CAWRSGNTYEQYF
V: TRBV7-2; size: .; D: .; J: TRBJ2-7; DNA: TGTGCCAGCAGCTTAGGTGGACCTTCCTACGAGCAGTACTTC; CDR3: CASSLGGPSYEQYF
V: TRBV6-5; size: few; D: .; J: TRBJ1-3; DNA: TGTGCCAGCAGTTACTCGAGCGTACTCTCTGGAAACACCATATATTTT; CDR3: CASSYSSVLSGNTIYF
V: TRBV2; size: .; D: .; J: TRBJ2-5; DNA: TGTGCCAGCAGCCCTTCATACGGGGCCCGAGGGGCCCAGTACTTC; CDR3: CASSPSYGARGAQYF
V: TRBV20-1; size: few; D: .; J: TRBJ1-5; DNA: TGCAGTGCTCCAGGCAGGCGAAATCAGCCCCAGCATTTT; CDR3: CSAPGRRNQPQHF
V: TRBV11-3; size: .; D: .; J: TRBJ2-1; DNA: TGTGCCAGCAGCCGTATAGCGGACTACAATGAGCAGTTCTTC; CDR3: CASSRIADYNEQFF
V: TRBV12-3/TRBV12-4; size: .; D: TRBD1; J: TRBJ1-1; DNA: TGTGCCAGCATCCTGGACAGGGGAGGTGAAGCTTTCTTT; CDR3: CASILDRGGEAFF
V: TRBV6-4; size: .; D: TRBD1; J: TRBJ2-3; DNA: TGTGCCAGCAGCACACAGGGGTCCGCAGATACGCAGTATTTT; CDR3: CASSTQGSADTQYF
V: TRBV18; size: .; D: .; J: TRBJ1-1; DNA: TGTGCCAGCTCACCAGGGGCTGAAAACACTGAAGCTTTCTTT; CDR3: CASSPGAENTEAFF
V: TRBV7-9; size: .; D: .; J: TRBJ1-1; DNA: TGTGCCAGCAGCTTCTTCGAGAACACTGAAGCTTTCTTT; CDR3: CASSFFENTEAFF
V: TRBV29-1; size: few; D: TRBD1; J: TRBJ2-5; DNA: TGCAGCGTTGACAATACAGGGGTCGGGGAGACCCAGTACTTC; CDR3: CSVDNTGVGETQYF
V: TRBV7-2; size: few; D: .; J: TRBJ1-3; DNA: TGTGCCAGCAGCTTAGTCCCGACTACTGTTAACACCATATATTTT; CDR3: CASSLVPTTVNTIYF
V: TRBV7-2; size: few; D: .; J: TRBJ1-3; DNA: TGTGCCAGCAGCCCCAGCGTCGGAGGAAACACCATATATTTT; CDR3: CASSPSVGGNTIYF
V: TRBV27; size: few; D: .; J: TRBJ1-2; DNA: TGTGCCAGCCGCCGGGACGGAAACTATGGCTACACCTTC; CDR3: CASRRDGNYGYTF
V: TRBV7-9; size: few; D: .; J: TRBJ1-1; DNA: TGTGCCAGCAGCAGCGAGACCGTGAACACTGAAGCTTTCTTT; CDR3: CASSSETVNTEAFF
V: TRBV11-2; size: many; D: TRBD1; J: TRBJ2-5; DNA: TGTGCCAGCAGCTTAGTAGGGTGGGACAGCGAAGAGACCCAGTACTTC; CDR3: CASSLVGWDSEETQYF
V: TRBV4-1; size: .; D: TRBD1; J: TRBJ1-2; DNA: TGCGCCAGCAGCTCTCCCAAATCCGGGACAGGCTATGGCTACACCTTC; CDR3: CASSSPKSGTGYGYTF
V: TRBV6-6; size: few; D: .; J: TRBJ2-7; DNA: TGTGCCAGCAGTTACTCGGACGATTCCTACGAGCAGTACTTC; CDR3: CASSYSDDSYEQYF
V: TRBV12-3/TRBV12-4; size: few; D: TRBD1; J: TRBJ1-2; DNA: TGTGCCAGCAGAGCGACAGGGGGACGGAGTGGCTACACCTTC; CDR3: CASRATGGRSGYTF
V: TRBV12-3/TRBV12-4; size: .; D: .; J: TRBJ2-7; DNA: TGTGCCAGCAGTTTAAATAGGGGCGACGAGCAGTACTTC; CDR3: CASSLNRGDEQYF
V: TRBV6-1; size: .; D: TRBD1; J: TRBJ1-6; DNA: TGTGCCAGCAGTGAAGCACGGAGGGGGCAATCACCCCTCCACTTT; CDR3: CASSEARRGQSPLHF
V: TRBV13; size: .; D: .; J: TRBJ1-3; DNA: TGTGCCAGCAGCTTAGTGCCCCCGGTCGCGGGGAGCTCTGGAAACACCATATATTTT; CDR3: CASSLVPPVAGSSGNTIYF
V: TRBV6-1; size: few; D: .; J: TRBJ1-4; DNA: TGTGCCAGCAGTGAAGGACGGACGGTCAATGAAAAACTGTTTTTT; CDR3: CASSEGRTVNEKLFF
V: TRBV9; size: many; D: .; J: TRBJ2-2; DNA: TGTGCCAGCAGCGTCGGGCCAGGACCGGACCGCATGAACACCGGGGAGCTGTTTTTT; CDR3: CASSVGPGPDRMNTGELFF
V: TRBV29-1; size: many; D: TRBD1; J: TRBJ2-1; DNA: TGCAGCGTTGATAGGGACAGGGTGGTCGATGAGCAGTTCTTC; CDR3: CSVDRDRVVDEQFF